The 27 T cell receptor beta chains below all came from one sample that was sequenced in a study of T-cell memory formation after mild COVID-19. TCRdb fed the 5' RACE reads into MiXCR, producing one record per CDR3 protein. Here the sample spans 410,000 or so distinct CDR3 sequences, roughly a quarter being singletons. The sequenced sample was PBMCs or a T cell subset sorted from them (not recorded which). These TCRs come from an adult woman who had mild COVID-19 (a few samples of this study predate the infection). Cell type and time point are not known.

The chain links TRBV6-6 to TRBJ1-2, with 8 bases that match TRBD1. The CDR3 sequence is 19 residues long. From germline, CDR1 is MNHNY and CDR2 SVGAGI (reference sequence). J was trimmed by 7 bases and V by 7 bases; bases with no gene match: 26. CDR3 residues: CASTHPTYRPTGEGRGYTF. Here the CDR3 DNA reads TGTGCCAGCACCCACCCGACGTACCGACCGACAGGGGAGGGTCGTGGCTACACCTTC.

This chain connects TRBV29-1 to TRBJ1-5; no definite D call. Germline V gene lookup returns CDR1 SQVTM and CDR2 ANQGSEA. V lost 4 bases, J lost 1 base, and 8 bases lay in between. CDR3 length: 13 residues. The CDR3 region is CSVGEESNQPQHF. The CDR3 DNA follows: TGCAGCGTTGGGGAAGAGAGCAATCAGCCCCAGCATTTT.

This clonotype was detected a few times. The genes are TRBV15 and TRBJ2-1; maybe TRBD2 (5 bases). There are 16 residues in the CDR3. Between the trimmed V and J ends, which lost 0 bases and 4 bases, there was a span of 13 bases. Per the germline V gene, CDR1 is LNHNV and CDR2 is YYDKDF (reference sequence). CDR3: CATSRDREGRYNEQFF. The CDR3 bases are TGTGCCACCAGCAGAGATCGAGAGGGCAGATACAATGAGCAGTTCTTC.

This chain links TRBV4-1 with TRBJ2-1, with a possible D match to TRBD2 (6 bases). Trimming removed 4 bases at V and 3 bases at J, with 16 bases between. From germline, CDR1 is MGHRA and CDR2 YSYEKL. The CDR3 covers 16 residues. The CDR3 DNA follows: TGCGCCAGCAGCCGAACCGGGACGGGAGACTACAATGAGCAGTTCTTC. It encodes CASSRTGTGDYNEQFF.

This chain joins TRBV7-3 and TRBJ1-1, with 8 bases aligning to TRBD1. V shed 8 bases, J shed 3 bases, and the junction held 5 bases outside the gene matches. Germline CDR1 is SGHTA and CDR2 is FQGTGA. The CDR3 is 13 amino acids. This CDR3 is CASSWDRYTEAFF. The CDR3 DNA reads as TGTGCCAGCTCTTGGGACAGGTACACTGAAGCTTTCTTT.

The chain employs TRBV19 and TRBJ2-2; 8 bases match TRBD1. V was clipped by 8 bases and J by 1 base; unmatched bases: 6. Per germline, CDR1 LNHDA and CDR2 SQIVND (reference sequence). The CDR3 runs 15 residues. CDR3 sequence (DNA): TGTGCCAGTTCCTGGGGGACAGGGAACACCGGGGAGCTGTTTTTT. It codes for CASSWGTGNTGELFF.

This clonotype showed up many times. V and J are TRBV24-1 and TRBJ2-1; 11 bases match TRBD2. Losses at the gene ends were 5 bases for V and 7 bases for J; bases not matched to a gene: 9. This CDR3 contains 16 residues. Germline assignment: CDR1 KGHDR and CDR2 SFDVKD. The CDR3 region has the DNA TGTGCCACCAGTGGCCTTAGCGGGAGGGCCCCAAATGAGCAGTTCTTC. Translated, it gives CATSGLSGRAPNEQFF.

The chain joins TRBV7-3 to TRBJ2-2, with 10 bases that match TRBD2. The CDR3 is made up of 16 amino acids. Per the germline V gene, CDR1 is SGHTA and CDR2 is FQGTGA. Unmatched junction bases numbered 5, after V lost 3 bases and J lost 4 bases. The CDR3 spells CASSFSSGGPTGELFF. The CDR3 DNA is TGTGCCAGCAGCTTTTCTAGCGGGGGCCCCACCGGGGAGCTGTTTTTT.

This clonotype was seen more than once but under ten times. The genes are TRBV19 and TRBJ1-2; no firm D call. This CDR3 is 15 amino acids long. From germline, CDR1 is LNHDA and CDR2 SQIVND (reference sequence). Trimming cost V 4 bases and J 0 bases, with 12 bases left between them. CDR3 in amino acids: CASSRRTVANYGYTF. The CDR3 DNA is TGTGCCAGTAGTAGGAGAACAGTGGCTAACTATGGCTACACCTTC.

The table lists this clonotype with many counts. The rearrangement uses TRBV6-2 or TRBV6-3 and TRBJ2-7; TRBD1 or TRBD2 may be the D gene (5 bases each). Germline V CDR1 and CDR2: MNHEY, SVGEGT. The CDR3 runs to 11 residues. Trimming pared 7 bases from V and 6 bases from J, leaving 10 bases between. The CDR3 nucleotides read TGTGCCAGCAACCATGGGGGCGAGCAGTACTTC. Amino acids: CASNHGGEQYF.

The chain links TRBV3-1 to TRBJ2-5; D is possibly TRBD2 (5 bases). Trimming removed 2 bases at V and 5 bases at J, with 9 bases between. This CDR3 has 13 amino acids. Germline V gene data show CDR1 as LGHDT and CDR2 as YNNKEL (reference sequence). In DNA, the CDR3 is TGTGCCAGCAGCCAAACCCAGCGGGAGACCCAGTACTTC. It yields the protein CASSQTQRETQYF.

A few counts support this clonotype. The CDR3 reads CASSPYHGPINQPQHF. The CDR3 nucleotides are TGTGCCAGCAGTCCTTATCACGGCCCAATCAATCAGCCCCAGCATTTT. V gene TRBV6-2 or TRBV6-3 combines with J gene TRBJ1-5; no reliable D call. The V gene's germline CDR1 is MNHEY and CDR2 SVGEGT. There are 16 residues in the CDR3. V lost 5 bases to trimming and J lost 3 bases, with 17 bases between them.

This clonotype has only a few counts. The genes are TRBV20-1 and TRBJ2-5; TRBD2 matches at 10 bases. The CDR3 extends over 15 amino acids. V shed 1 base, J shed 4 bases, and the junction held 6 bases outside the gene matches. The germline gives CDR1 DFQATT, CDR2 SNEGSKA (reference sequence). The CDR3 DNA sequence: TGCAGTGCTAGAGCCAGCGGGAGGGCCCTAGAGACCCAGTACTTC. Translated: CSARASGRALETQYF.

The V gene is TRBV7-6, the J gene TRBJ2-3; 12 bases align to TRBD2. The ends lost 5 bases at V and 1 base at J; junction bases unmatched: 4. CDR1 is SGHVS, CDR2 FNYEAQ, per germline. This CDR3 comprises 16 residues. CDR3 sequence: CASSPGLAGRTDTQYF. In nucleotides, the CDR3 is TGTGCCAGCAGCCCAGGACTAGCGGGGCGCACAGATACGCAGTATTTT.

The genes are TRBV19 and TRBJ2-3; possibly TRBD1 or TRBD2 for D (5 bases each). The V and J ends lost 5 bases and 5 bases respectively, with 20 bases between them. CDR3 length equals 16 residues. The V gene's germline CDR1 is LNHDA and CDR2 SQIVND (reference sequence). CDR3 nucleotides: TGTGCCAGTAGTTCCCCCCACGACGGGGCCGAAGATACGCAGTATTTT. Protein: CASSSPHDGAEDTQYF. The full variable domain, rest sourced from reference TRBV19 and TRBJ2-3, is DGGITQSPKYLFRKEGQNVTLSCEQNLNHDAMYWYRQDPGQGLRLIYYSQIVNDFQKGDIAEGYSVSREKKESFPLTVTSAQKNPTAFYLCASSSPHDGAEDTQYFGPGTRLTVL.

This clonotype was found a few times. The chain joins TRBV12-3 or TRBV12-4 to TRBJ1-5; tentative D call: TRBD1 (6 bases). V dropped 5 bases and J dropped 0 bases, with 11 bases sitting between them. The CDR3 runs 15 residues. The CDR3 sequence: CASSGTTNSNQPQHF. Here the CDR3 DNA reads TGTGCCAGCAGTGGGACAACCAATAGCAATCAGCCCCAGCATTTT.

The J gene is TRBJ2-1, the V gene TRBV29-1; no clear D gene. CDR3 length: 16 amino acids. With 5 bases removed from V and 0 bases from J, the gap between germline ends came to 17 bases. Germline loops: CDR1 SQVTM, CDR2 ANQGSEA. CDR3 sequence (DNA): TGCAGCGTTCTCGGGTATAAGGCCGTCTCCTACAATGAGCAGTTCTTC. Amino acids: CSVLGYKAVSYNEQFF.

The rearrangement links TRBV7-9 to TRBJ2-1; 11 nucleotides align to TRBD2. Germline V lookup: CDR1 SEHNR, CDR2 FQNEAQ (reference sequence). CDR3 size: 14 residues. V lost 3 bases and J lost 8; bases outside the gene matches: 3. The CDR3 region has the DNA TGTGCCAGCAGCTTGACTAGCGGGGCGGATGAGCAGTTCTTC. This encodes CASSLTSGADEQFF. The full variable domain, rest sourced from reference TRBV7-9 and TRBJ2-1, is DTGVSQNPRHKITKRGQNVTFRCDPISEHNRLYWYRQTLGQGPEFLTYFQNEAQLEKSRLLSDRFSAERPKGSFSTLEIQRTEQGDSAMYLCASSLTSGADEQFFGPGTRLTVL.

This clonotype has more than one count but fewer than ten. This sequence joins TRBV9 and TRBJ1-2; D remains unclear. CDR1 is SGDLS, CDR2 YYNGEE, per germline. The CDR3 extends over 15 amino acids. Trimming stripped 0 bases from V and 0 bases from J, with 9 bases between. The CDR3 DNA reads as TGTGCCAGCAGCGTAGATTTAACAGCTAACTATGGCTACACCTTC. It is translated as CASSVDLTANYGYTF.

The V call is TRBV24-1, the J call TRBJ2-7; 9 bases agree with TRBD1. V shed 4 bases and J 2 bases; nucleotides not matched to a gene: 8. Germline loops: CDR1 KGHDR, CDR2 SFDVKD. The CDR3 consists of 16 residues. The CDR3 region has the DNA TGTGCCACCAGTGACTCTTGGACAGGGGCCCCCTACGAGCAGTACTTC. Translated, it gives CATSDSWTGAPYEQYF.

This clonotype was found a few times. The J gene is TRBJ1-6, the V gene TRBV12-3 or TRBV12-4, with unresolved D. The CDR3 sequence is 17 residues long. V was trimmed by 5 bases and J by 0 bases, leaving 14 bases between them. The CDR3 region has the DNA TGTGCCAGCAGTGCCATAGCGTATCTCTCCTATAATTCACCCCTCCACTTT. Amino acid sequence: CASSAIAYLSYNSPLHF.

This clonotype has just a few counts. The chain links TRBV9 to TRBJ2-7, with D perhaps matching TRBD1 or TRBD2 (5 bases each). CDR3 size: 15 residues. Trimming took 2 bases from V and 2 from J, leaving 14 bases between them. CDR1 is SGDLS and CDR2 is YYNGEE in the germline V gene. Here the CDR3 DNA reads TGTGCCAGCAGCGTTGGAGGTGAGACAGCCTACGAGCAGTACTTC. Its translation: CASSVGGETAYEQYF.

The chain recombines TRBV20-1 with TRBJ1-1, with D unclear. V lost 7 bases to trimming and J lost 2 bases, with 11 bases between them. CDR1 DFQATT and CDR2 SNEGSKA come from the germline V gene (reference sequence). This CDR3 spans 12 amino acids. The CDR3: CSVPGKNTEAFF. As DNA, the CDR3 is TGCAGTGTCCCGGGTAAAAACACTGAAGCTTTCTTT.

V usage is TRBV14 and J usage is TRBJ2-3, with a weak D call TRBD2 (5 bases). CDR1 and CDR2 from the germline V gene are SGHDN and FVKESK. V dropped 5 bases and J dropped 3 bases, with 15 bases sitting between them. The CDR3 covers 15 residues. CDR3 residues: CASSNGPAATDTQYF. As DNA, the CDR3 is TGTGCCAGCAGCAACGGCCCAGCGGCGACAGATACGCAGTATTTT.

The chain couples TRBV7-2 to TRBJ2-7, with D tentatively TRBD1 (5 bases). Germline CDR1 and CDR2: SGHTA and FQGNSA. Between the trimmed V and J ends, which lost 6 bases and 0 bases, there was a span of 12 bases. This CDR3 spans 14 amino acids. This CDR3 is CASSRDSYSYEQYF. DNA for the CDR3: TGTGCCAGCAGTCGAGACAGCTACTCCTACGAGCAGTACTTC.

This rearrangement joins TRBV6-2 or TRBV6-3 to TRBJ1-5, with D possibly being TRBD1 (5 bases). Germline V gene lookup returns CDR1 MNHEY and CDR2 SVGEGT. CDR3 size: 13 residues. Trimming removed 4 bases from V and 4 bases from J, with 8 bases in between. The CDR3, as DNA: TGTGCCAGCAGTTGGACAAGTAATCAGCCCCAGCATTTT. Encoded protein: CASSWTSNQPQHF.

V is TRBV5-1 and J is TRBJ2-3; 12 bases line up with TRBD2. The CDR3 is 14 amino acids. Trimming removed 7 bases from V and 4 bases from J; junction bases left unmatched: 4. CDR1 is SGHRS and CDR2 is YFSETQ in the germline V gene. CDR3 sequence (DNA): TGCGCCAGCCAAACTAGCGGGGGGCCAGATACGCAGTATTTT. This translates into CASQTSGGPDTQYF.